Presented here are 26 T cell receptor beta chains from one specimen sequenced in a study of immune evolution from preneoplasia to lung adenocarcinoma. Measured with immunoSEQ multiplex PCR; TCRdb has only the in-frame clones, and not every one. This table holds about 4,800 clones, around three quarters found once. Sequencing used FFPE normal lung tissue adjacent to the tumor. Receptors originate from a person aged 50-75 years with lung adenocarcinoma.

The V and J genes are TRBV5-1 and TRBJ1-4, with 11 bases that match TRBD1. Trimming cost V 4 bases and J 2 bases; bases outside gene matches: 4. The CDR3 extends over 16 amino acids. Per the germline V gene, CDR1 is SGHRS and CDR2 is YFSETQ. In DNA form, the CDR3 reads TGCGCCAGCAGCAAGGGACAGGGGGGCACTAATGAAAAACTGTTTTTT. Its translation: CASSKGQGGTNEKLFF.

This chain joins TRBV20-1 and TRBJ1-2; unclear D gene. V lost 0 bases to trimming and J lost 7 bases, with 6 bases between them. Germline V gives CDR1 DFQATT, CDR2 SNEGSKA (reference sequence). This CDR3 comprises 11 residues. The CDR3 sequence: CSARDHPGYTF. The CDR3 coding sequence is TGCAGTGCTAGAGACCATCCTGGCTACACCTTC.

The rearrangement joins TRBV18 to TRBJ1-3, with TRBD1 identical over 8 bases. Losses at the gene ends were 0 bases for V and 5 bases for J; bases not matched to a gene: 9. The CDR3 covers 17 residues. Germline V CDR1 and CDR2: KGHSH, LQKENI. The CDR3 protein is CASSPPLGQDKRNTIYF. For the CDR3, the DNA is TGTGCCAGCTCACCACCCCTGGGACAGGACAAACGAAACACCATATATTTT.

V gene TRBV6-5 combines with J gene TRBJ2-4; tentatively, D is TRBD1 or TRBD2 (5 bases each). The length of the CDR3 is 12 residues. The V gene's germline CDR1 is MNHEY and CDR2 SVGAGI. Trimming shortened V by 5 bases and J by 6 bases, and 8 bases separated the two germline ends. As DNA, the CDR3 is TGTGCCAGCAGTCCTGGGGGAAACATTCAGTACTTC. Translation: CASSPGGNIQYF.

V gene TRBV19 combines with J gene TRBJ2-5, with D unresolved. The CDR3 runs to 16 residues. CDR1 is LNHDA and CDR2 is SQIVND in the germline V gene (reference sequence). V was pared by 6 bases and J by 2 bases, with 19 bases between. The CDR3 region is CASSNRPFQNQETQYF. In DNA form, the CDR3 reads TGTGCCAGTAGCAATCGACCTTTCCAGAATCAAGAGACCCAGTACTTC.

This rearrangement joins TRBV14 to TRBJ2-1; D possibly corresponds to TRBD1 (6 bases). V was clipped by 1 base and J by 3 bases, with 7 bases between them. CDR3 length: 14 amino acids. CDR1 SGHDN and CDR2 FVKESK come from the germline V gene. The CDR3 sequence: CASSQGGRYNEQFF. Written as DNA, the CDR3 is TGTGCCAGCAGCCAAGGGGGGCGCTACAATGAGCAGTTCTTC.

This chain connects TRBV9 to TRBJ1-1; D not resolved. Trimming took 4 bases from V and 2 from J, leaving 12 bases between them. Germline loops: CDR1 SGDLS, CDR2 YYNGEE. CDR3 length: 14 amino acids. The CDR3 sequence: CASSPTGLNTEAFF. CDR3 DNA sequence: TGTGCCAGCAGCCCGACCGGGCTCAACACTGAAGCTTTCTTT.

This clone appeared once. The chain carries TRBV5-1 and TRBJ2-1; TRBD2 agrees at 7 bases. Trimming took 6 bases from V and 8 from J; bases not matched to a gene: 8. Germline V gene data show CDR1 as SGHRS and CDR2 as YFSETQ. The CDR3 covers 13 residues. The CDR3 region is CASTGLVMYEQFF. The CDR3, as DNA: TGCGCCAGCACAGGACTAGTTATGTATGAGCAGTTCTTC.

The V and J genes are TRBV5-6 and TRBJ2-3; TRBD2 agrees at 7 bases. CDR3 size: 17 residues. The V and J ends lost 5 bases and 2 bases, in that order; junction bases with no gene match: 14. The V gene's germline CDR1 is SGHDT and CDR2 YYEEEE. CDR3 amino acids: CASSTLFREALTDTQYF. The CDR3 region has the DNA TGTGCCAGCAGTACTCTTTTTCGGGAGGCCCTCACAGATACGCAGTATTTT.

The sample holds one count of this clone. The chain employs TRBV5-1 and TRBJ1-3, with a possible D match to TRBD1 (5 bases). Trimming pared 4 bases from V and 3 bases from J, leaving 14 bases between. The CDR3 has 15 residues. The germline CDR1 and CDR2 sequences are SGHRS and YFSETQ. CDR3 nucleotide sequence: TGCGCCAGCAGCCCCCGCGGGGGTAGTGGAAACACCATATATTTT. Residues: CASSPRGGSGNTIYF.

This rearrangement joins TRBV4-1 to TRBJ2-5; D may match TRBD1 or TRBD2 (5 bases each). Germline CDR1 MGHRA, CDR2 YSYEKL. The CDR3 consists of 15 residues. Trimming left V 0 bases short and J 5 bases short, with 13 bases between. DNA for the CDR3: TGCGCCAGCAGCCAAGATCTGGGGGTTTCGGAGACCCAGTACTTC. This codes for CASSQDLGVSETQYF.

CDR3: CATSRDPQGVETQYF. In DNA, the CDR3 is TGTGCCACCAGCAGAGATCCACAGGGGGTAGAGACCCAGTACTTC. V gene TRBV15 combines with J gene TRBJ2-5; TRBD1 aligns across 8 bases. The CDR3 runs to 15 residues. V was pared by 0 bases and J by 4 bases, with 4 bases of the junction left unmatched. The germline gives CDR1 LNHNV, CDR2 YYDKDF (reference sequence).

A few counts support this clone. This rearrangement joins TRBV9 to TRBJ2-3; possible D gene TRBD1, 6 bases. The CDR3 length is 15 residues. Germline assignment: CDR1 SGDLS and CDR2 YYNGEE. Trimming took off 3 bases at V and 2 bases at J, with 13 bases between the two ends. CDR3 protein: CASSDGQQITDTQYF. The CDR3 nucleotides read TGTGCCAGCAGCGACGGACAGCAAATCACAGATACGCAGTATTTT. Drawing the rest from reference TRBV9 and TRBJ2-3, the complete variable domain is DSGVTQTPKHLITATGQRVTLRCSPRSGDLSVYWYQQSLDQGLQFLIQYYNGEERAKGNILERFSAQQFPDLHSELNLSSLELGDSALYFCASSDGQQITDTQYFGPGTRLTVL.

This clone rates as large. At the DNA level, this CDR3 is encoded by other sequences in the same sample as well. The genes are TRBV25-1 and TRBJ1-3; no firm D call. Germline V gives CDR1 MGHDK, CDR2 SYGVNS. With 7 bases removed from V and 8 bases from J, the gap between germline ends came to 9 bases. The CDR3 length is 11 residues. The CDR3 here is CASTPGDTIYF. For the CDR3, the DNA is TGTGCCAGCACCCCTGGGGACACCATATATTTT.

Here the CDR3 DNA reads TGTGCCAGCAGCTCAAATGGAAGATACGAGCAGTACTTC. Protein: CASSSNGRYEQYF. The rearrangement links TRBV7-9 to TRBJ2-7, with D hard to call. From germline, CDR1 is SEHNR and CDR2 FQNEAQ (reference sequence). This CDR3 has 13 amino acids. Trimming cost V 4 bases and J 4 bases, with 11 bases left between them.

The CDR3 protein is CASSFLAGDIPYQETQYF. CDR3 sequence (DNA): TGTGCCAGCAGCTTTCTAGCGGGAGATATCCCGTACCAAGAGACCCAGTACTTC. The chain links TRBV7-9 to TRBJ2-5, with 10 bases fitting TRBD2. The trim removed 3 bases at V and 0 bases at J, leaving 10 bases unmatched. Germline CDR1 and CDR2: SEHNR and FQNEAQ (reference sequence). This CDR3 comprises 18 residues.

The rearrangement uses TRBV29-1 and TRBJ2-7; D call uncertain. Germline CDR1 reads SQVTM; CDR2 reads ANQGSEA. The CDR3 length is 12 residues. Trimming shortened V by 4 bases and J by 3 bases, and 10 bases separated the two germline ends. DNA for the CDR3: TGCAGCGTTGCAGGTACGGGCTACGAGCAGTACTTC. Translation gives CSVAGTGYEQYF.

This chain joins TRBV30 and TRBJ1-1, with TRBD1 matching over 8 bases. Per the germline V gene, CDR1 is GTSNPN and CDR2 is SVGIG (reference sequence). CDR3 length equals 13 residues. J was trimmed by 5 bases and V by 4 bases; bases with no gene match: 6. DNA of the CDR3: TGTGCCTGGACCAGGGGGCGGGAGACTGAAGCTTTCTTT. Translated, it gives CAWTRGRETEAFF.

V and J are TRBV27 and TRBJ1-4; D not certain. This CDR3 contains 14 residues. V was trimmed by 8 bases and J by 6 bases, leaving 16 bases between them. Germline V gene data show CDR1 as MNHEY and CDR2 as SMNVEV (reference sequence). CDR3 in amino acids: CASGETWQYEKLFF. DNA of the CDR3: TGTGCCAGCGGAGAGACATGGCAGTATGAAAAACTGTTTTTT.

V gene TRBV9 combines with J gene TRBJ2-7; D perhaps matches TRBD1 (7 bases). Trimming stripped 0 bases from V and 5 bases from J, with 15 bases between. From germline, CDR1 is SGDLS and CDR2 YYNGEE. The CDR3 runs to 15 residues. The CDR3 sequence: CASSVDVRGDHEQYF. The DNA for the CDR3 is TGTGCCAGCAGCGTAGACGTCAGGGGGGACCACGAGCAGTACTTC. Drawing the rest from reference TRBV9 and TRBJ2-7, the complete variable domain is DSGVTQTPKHLITATGQRVTLRCSPRSGDLSVYWYQQSLDQGLQFLIQYYNGEERAKGNILERFSAQQFPDLHSELNLSSLELGDSALYFCASSVDVRGDHEQYFGPGTRLTVT.

The chain carries TRBV7-3 and TRBJ2-3, with 8 bases aligning to TRBD2. The CDR3 loop spans 13 amino acids. CDR1 SGHTA and CDR2 FQGTGA come from the germline V gene. Unmatched junction bases numbered 5, after V lost 8 bases and J lost 4 bases. The CDR3 reads CASGAGVADTQYF. In DNA form, the CDR3 reads TGTGCCAGCGGAGCGGGAGTGGCAGATACGCAGTATTTT.

The rearrangement links TRBV7-3 to TRBJ2-1, with TRBD2 matching over 8 bases. J gave up 5 bases and V 5 bases, and 17 bases lay outside the gene matches. Germline V gives CDR1 SGHTA, CDR2 FQGTGA. This CDR3 spans 18 amino acids. The CDR3 loop reads CASSLQPTSGTKNNEQFF. CDR3 bases: TGTGCCAGCAGCCTGCAACCAACTAGCGGAACTAAAAACAATGAGCAGTTCTTC.

The chain couples TRBV7-3 to TRBJ1-3; 7 positions match TRBD1. The CDR3 totals 14 residues. CDR1 and CDR2 from the germline V gene are SGHTA and FQGTGA. V dropped 4 bases and J dropped 4; count of bases not matched to a gene: 4. The CDR3 DNA sequence: TGTGCCAGCAGCTCTGGACAGGACGGAAACACCATATATTTT. It yields the protein CASSSGQDGNTIYF. The full variable domain, with the rest looked up from reference TRBV7-3 and TRBJ1-3, is GAGVSQTPSNKVTEKGKYVELRCDPISGHTALYWYRQSLGQGPEFLIYFQGTGAADDSGLPNDRFFAVRPEGSVSTLKIQRTERGDSAVYLCASSSGQDGNTIYFGEGSWLTVV.

This chain connects TRBV10-2 to TRBJ2-2; the match to TRBD2 covers 13 bases. The V gene's germline CDR1 is WSHSY and CDR2 SAAADI. Trimming took 6 bases from V and 4 from J; bases not matched to a gene: 2. The CDR3 sequence is 15 residues long. CDR3 amino acids: CASRRLAGGTGELFF. In nucleotides, the CDR3 is TGCGCCAGCAGAAGACTAGCGGGGGGCACCGGGGAGCTGTTTTTT.

This clone was detected once. The rearrangement uses TRBV14 and TRBJ1-1; D uncertain. CDR3 size: 13 residues. Germline loops: CDR1 SGHDN, CDR2 FVKESK. Trimming left V 2 bases short and J 11 bases short, with 15 bases between. CDR3 loop: CASSQFVGEAAFF. The CDR3 DNA sequence: TGTGCCAGCAGCCAATTTGTAGGAGAAGCGGCTTTCTTT.

This rearrangement joins TRBV6-5 to TRBJ1-5; the D gene is possibly TRBD1 (6 bases). This CDR3 has 13 residues. The V gene lost 4 bases and the J gene lost 5 bases, with 9 bases spanning the gap. Per the germline V gene, CDR1 is MNHEY and CDR2 is SVGAGI. CDR3 sequence: CASSSSGDQPQHF. In nucleotides, the CDR3 is TGTGCCAGCAGTTCATCAGGGGATCAGCCCCAGCATTTT.